These 15 T cell receptor beta chains share one sample of origin, sequenced in a study of patients and donors after allogeneic stem cell transplantation. MiXCR, run by TCRdb on the RT-PCR reads, gives a single entry per CDR3 protein. The profile covers about 110,000 distinct CDR3 sequences, with roughly 37% appearing a single time and 27% taken by the ten largest. The sequenced sample was blood, either unsorted or a sorted T cell fraction (not recorded which). The receptors here all came from a human donor who was either an allogeneic HSCT recipient or a stem cell or donor lymphocyte infusion donor (not recorded which). It is not recorded whose cells these are; they may come from a transplant donor.

The chain's CDR3 is CASKMELAGSYEQYF. CDR3 nucleotide sequence: TGTGCCAGCAAGATGGAACTAGCGGGGTCCTACGAGCAGTACTTC. V usage is TRBV12-3 or TRBV12-4 and J usage is TRBJ2-7, with TRBD2 identical over 10 bases. CDR3 length: 15 amino acids. V was clipped by 7 bases and J by 1 base; unmatched bases: 7.

V usage is TRBV20-1 and J usage is TRBJ2-7; the D gene is possibly TRBD1 (5 bases). The CDR3 spans 12 residues. Germline V gene lookup returns CDR1 DFQATT and CDR2 SNEGSKA (reference sequence). Trimming left V 6 bases short and J 4 bases short, with 13 bases between. CDR3 DNA sequence: TGCAGTGCCCTAAGGGGCTATTACGAGCAGTACTTC. Protein: CSALRGYYEQYF.

J is TRBJ2-3 and V is TRBV20-1; tentative D call: TRBD1 (5 bases). Germline V gene lookup returns CDR1 DFQATT and CDR2 SNEGSKA (reference sequence). The V gene lost 7 bases and the J gene lost 1 base, with 9 bases spanning the gap. This CDR3 contains 12 residues. The CDR3 region is CSVGQRTDTQYF. CDR3 nucleotide sequence: TGCAGTGTAGGACAACGCACAGATACGCAGTATTTT.

This clonotype was observed a few times. The chain couples TRBV7-2 to TRBJ1-4; D perhaps matches TRBD1 (5 bases). The CDR3 sequence is 16 residues long. Germline CDR1 and CDR2: SGHTA and FQGNSA. V was pared by 5 bases and J by 5 bases, with 18 bases between. The CDR3 sequence: CASSQKGPRVNEKLFF. CDR3 bases: TGTGCCAGCAGCCAAAAAGGACCCAGGGTAAATGAAAAACTGTTTTTT.

The CDR3 nucleotides are TGTGCCAGCAGTTACGGCGGACGATCAGATACGCAGTATTTT. Amino acids: CASSYGGRSDTQYF. The genes are TRBV6-2 or TRBV6-3 and TRBJ2-3; D unclear. This CDR3 is built from 14 residues. The germline V gene has CDR1 MNHEY and CDR2 SVGEGT. V lost 2 bases and J lost 4, with 10 bases in between.

This clonotype was recorded once. J is TRBJ2-1 and V is TRBV6-2 or TRBV6-3; D is perhaps TRBD2 (6 bases). The CDR3 covers 14 residues. Germline V gene sequence: CDR1 MNHEY, CDR2 SVGEGT. V dropped 5 bases and J dropped 5 bases, with 13 bases sitting between them. CDR3 region: CASSPGTPHNEQFF. CDR3 bases: TGTGCCAGCAGTCCCGGGACTCCCCACAATGAGCAGTTCTTC.

This clonotype has more than one count but fewer than ten. This sequence joins TRBV20-1 and TRBJ1-5, with TRBD1 matching over 10 bases. The CDR3 totals 15 residues. J lost 2 bases, V lost 4 bases, and 5 bases had no gene match. CDR1 and CDR2 from the germline V gene are DFQATT and SNEGSKA (reference sequence). CDR3 protein: CSATSGTGGNQPQHF. The DNA for the CDR3 is TGCAGTGCTACCTCCGGGACAGGGGGCAATCAGCCCCAGCATTTT.

The chain combines TRBV7-2 with TRBJ2-1; D may be TRBD1 (6 bases). V lost 4 bases, J lost 3 bases, and 10 bases lay in between. Germline V gene data show CDR1 as SGHTA and CDR2 as FQGNSA. This CDR3 is 14 amino acids long. The CDR3 sequence is CASSSTGNYNEQFF. The CDR3 DNA reads as TGTGCCAGCAGCTCCACAGGGAACTACAATGAGCAGTTCTTC.

There are many counts of this clonotype. V gene TRBV30 combines with J gene TRBJ1-5; 10 bases align to TRBD1. Looked up from germline, CDR1 is GTSNPN and CDR2 is SVGIG (reference sequence). The CDR3 covers 15 residues. V lost 6 bases, J lost 2 bases, and 7 bases stayed unmatched. This CDR3 reads CACSRDRGGNQPQHF. CDR3 bases: TGTGCCTGTTCCCGGGACAGGGGTGGCAATCAGCCCCAGCATTTT. Full variable domain (remainder filled in from reference TRBV30 and TRBJ1-5): SQTIHQWPATLVQPVGSPLSLECTVEGTSNPNLYWYRQAAGRGLQLLFYSVGIGQISSEVPQNLSASRPQDRQFILSSKKLLLSDSGFYLCACSRDRGGNQPQHFGDGTRLSIL.

This sequence joins TRBV12-3 or TRBV12-4 and TRBJ1-5, with D uncertain. V was cut by 4 bases and J by 7 bases, with 11 bases left in between. CDR3 length equals 13 residues. The CDR3 region is CASSSQDGQPQHF. DNA of the CDR3: TGTGCCAGCAGTTCCCAGGATGGGCAGCCCCAGCATTTT.

Only a few counts were recorded for this clonotype. J is TRBJ1-2 and V is TRBV5-6; 7 nucleotides align to TRBD1. The CDR3 consists of 15 residues. The V and J ends lost 8 bases and 4 bases, in that order; junction bases with no gene match: 14. Germline lookup yields CDR1 SGHDT and CDR2 YYEEEE. CDR3 sequence reads: CASKRQTQGGYGYTF. The CDR3 DNA sequence: TGTGCCAGTAAGCGACAGACCCAGGGGGGCTATGGCTACACCTTC. Full variable domain (rest looked up from reference TRBV5-6 and TRBJ1-2): DAGVTQSPTHLIKTRGQQVTLRCSPKSGHDTVSWYQQALGQGPQFIFQYYEEEERQRGNFPDRFSGHQFPNYSSELNVNALLLGDSALYLCASKRQTQGGYGYTFGSGTRLTVV.

This clonotype turned up a few times. The junction departs from germline at one end; a sequencing error may be responsible. This chain joins TRBV7-9 and TRBJ2-5; D is possibly TRBD1 or TRBD2 (6 bases each). CDR1 is SEHNR, CDR2 FQNEAQ, per germline (reference sequence). The CDR3 contains 14 residues. In DNA, the CDR3 is TGTGCCAGCAGCGAAGGGGGGTATCAAGAGTCCCAGTACTTC. Translating it yields CASSEGGYQESQYF.

This clonotype showed up just a few times. The V gene is TRBV5-1, the J gene TRBJ2-5; D is undetermined. The V end lost 4 bases, the J end lost 5 bases, and 6 bases lay between the germline ends. Germline V gene lookup returns CDR1 SGHRS and CDR2 YFSETQ. This CDR3 is built from 11 residues. DNA of the CDR3: TGCGCCAGCAGCCAGGCTGAGACCCAGTACTTC. This translates into CASSQAETQYF.

This clonotype was counted a few times. The chain recombines TRBV4-3 with TRBJ1-4; 9 nucleotides agree with TRBD1. The CDR3 spans 14 residues. Unmatched junction bases numbered 6, after V lost 5 bases and J lost 8 bases. Germline assignment: CDR1 LGHNA and CDR2 YSLEER. The CDR3 DNA reads as TGCGCCAGCAGCTTGGACAGGGGAAAGGAAAAACTGTTTTTT. As protein: CASSLDRGKEKLFF.

The rearrangement joins TRBV20-1 to TRBJ2-1; no firm D call. Germline CDR1 is DFQATT and CDR2 is SNEGSKA (reference sequence). Trimming removed 3 bases at V and 6 bases at J, with 12 bases between. The CDR3 consists of 13 residues. CDR3 bases: TGCAGTGCTAGGAAAGATATCGGCAATGAGCAGTTCTTC. Translating gives CSARKDIGNEQFF.